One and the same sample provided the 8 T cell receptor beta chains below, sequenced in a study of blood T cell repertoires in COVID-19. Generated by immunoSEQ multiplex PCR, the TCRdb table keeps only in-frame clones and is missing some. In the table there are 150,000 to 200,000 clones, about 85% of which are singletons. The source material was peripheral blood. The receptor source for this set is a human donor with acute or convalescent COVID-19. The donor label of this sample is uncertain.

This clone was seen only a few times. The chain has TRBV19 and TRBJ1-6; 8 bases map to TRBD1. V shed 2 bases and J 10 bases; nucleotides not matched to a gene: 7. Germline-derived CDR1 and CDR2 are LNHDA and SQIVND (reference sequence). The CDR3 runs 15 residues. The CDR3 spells CASSISGTGGSPLHF. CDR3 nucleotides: TGTGCCAGTAGTATATCAGGGACAGGAGGCTCACCCCTCCACTTT.

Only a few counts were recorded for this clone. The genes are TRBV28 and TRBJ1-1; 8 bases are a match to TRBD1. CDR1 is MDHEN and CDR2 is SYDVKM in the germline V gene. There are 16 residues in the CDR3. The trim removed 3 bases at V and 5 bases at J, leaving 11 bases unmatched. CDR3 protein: CASSFTTRGRKTEAFF. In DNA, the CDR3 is TGTGCCAGCAGTTTCACAACCAGGGGGCGTAAAACTGAAGCTTTCTTT.

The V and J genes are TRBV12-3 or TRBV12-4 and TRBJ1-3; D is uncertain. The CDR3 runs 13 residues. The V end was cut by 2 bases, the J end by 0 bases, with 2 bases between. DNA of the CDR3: TGTGCCAGCAGTTTACACTCTGGAAACACCATATATTTT. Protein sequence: CASSLHSGNTIYF.

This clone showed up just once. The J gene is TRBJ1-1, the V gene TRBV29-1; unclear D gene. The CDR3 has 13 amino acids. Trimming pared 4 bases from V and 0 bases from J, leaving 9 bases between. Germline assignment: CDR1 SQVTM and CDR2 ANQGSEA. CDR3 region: CSVVGGMNTEAFF. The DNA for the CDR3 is TGCAGCGTTGTCGGAGGGATGAACACTGAAGCTTTCTTT.

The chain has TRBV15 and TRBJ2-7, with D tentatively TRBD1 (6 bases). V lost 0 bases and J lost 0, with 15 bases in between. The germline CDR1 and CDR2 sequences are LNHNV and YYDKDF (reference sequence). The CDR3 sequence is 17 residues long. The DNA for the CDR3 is TGTGCCACCAGCAGAGATCGGGGACAAGGTCTCTCCTACGAGCAGTACTTC. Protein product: CATSRDRGQGLSYEQYF.

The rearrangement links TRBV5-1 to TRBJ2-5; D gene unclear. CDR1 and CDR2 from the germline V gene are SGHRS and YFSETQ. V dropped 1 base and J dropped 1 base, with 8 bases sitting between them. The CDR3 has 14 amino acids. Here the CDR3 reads CASSLMAIQETQYF. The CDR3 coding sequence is TGCGCCAGCAGCTTGATGGCCATCCAAGAGACCCAGTACTTC.

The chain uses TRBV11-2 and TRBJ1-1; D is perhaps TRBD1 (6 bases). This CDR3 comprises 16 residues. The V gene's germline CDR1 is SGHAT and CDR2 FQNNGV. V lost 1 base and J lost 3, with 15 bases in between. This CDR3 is CASSLVLLGADTEAFF. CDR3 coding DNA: TGTGCCAGCAGCTTAGTGTTATTGGGGGCGGACACTGAAGCTTTCTTT.

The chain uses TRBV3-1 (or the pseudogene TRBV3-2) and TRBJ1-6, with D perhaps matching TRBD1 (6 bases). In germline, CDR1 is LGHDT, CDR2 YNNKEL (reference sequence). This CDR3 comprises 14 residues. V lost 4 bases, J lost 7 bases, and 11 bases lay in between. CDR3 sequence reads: CASSPRGANSPLHF. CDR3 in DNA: TGTGCCAGCAGCCCCCGGGGGGCGAATTCACCCCTCCACTTT.